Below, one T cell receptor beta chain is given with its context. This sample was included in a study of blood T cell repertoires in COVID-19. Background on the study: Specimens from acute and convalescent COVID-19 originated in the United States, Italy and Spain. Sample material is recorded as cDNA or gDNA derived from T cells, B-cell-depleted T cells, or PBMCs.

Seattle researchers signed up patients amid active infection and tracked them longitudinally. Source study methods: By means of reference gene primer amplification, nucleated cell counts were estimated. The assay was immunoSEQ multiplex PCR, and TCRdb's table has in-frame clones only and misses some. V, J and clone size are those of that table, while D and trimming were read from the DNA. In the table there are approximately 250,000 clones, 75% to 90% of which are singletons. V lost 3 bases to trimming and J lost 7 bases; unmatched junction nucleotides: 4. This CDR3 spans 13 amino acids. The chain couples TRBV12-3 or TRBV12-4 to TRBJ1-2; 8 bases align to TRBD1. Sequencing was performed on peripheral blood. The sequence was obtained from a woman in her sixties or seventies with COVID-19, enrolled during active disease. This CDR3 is CASSLSRGLGYTF. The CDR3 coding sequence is TGTGCCAGCAGTTTGAGCAGGGGGCTTGGCTACACCTTC.